A single sample gave rise to the 9 T cell receptor beta chains below, sequenced in a study of T cells in Graves' hyperthyroidism and ophthalmopathy (dated by TCRdb to about 2019). Receptors were amplified or captured by multiplex PCR. The data were produced on an Illumina HiSeq 2000. Amplification of TCR beta CDR3 regions was carried out from RNA transcripts. The first round of RT-PCR for the TCR CDR3 was performed with the HTBI primer set and the Qiagen OneStep RT-PCR kit. Through fastp at Q25 and MiXCR, TCRdb rebuilt clones from the public reads, retaining in-frame beta chains. Under each unique CDR3 protein, matching rows form one entry showing the most common genes and DNA. This sample has about 200,000 distinct CDR3 sequences in its table, and approximately 16% of those were observed once. The ten largest clones capture around 48% of the sample. The sequencing sample was made of blood. Receptors were obtained from a woman between 45 and 65 years old with Graves' hyperthyroidism.

This clonotype was seen many times. The rearrangement uses TRBV11-2 and TRBJ2-1; D ambiguous. The ends were cut back, 1 base at V and 8 bases at J, with 9 bases in the middle. Germline values: CDR1 SGHAT, CDR2 FQNNGV. The CDR3 is 13 amino acids. CDR3 DNA: TGTGCCAGCAGCTTAGGTAGCCTCGATGAGCAGTTCTTC. It encodes CASSLGSLDEQFF.

There are a few counts of this clonotype. The chain links TRBV3-1 to TRBJ2-3; D call uncertain. The CDR3 runs 15 residues. The germline V gene encodes CDR1 LGHDT and CDR2 YNNKEL (reference sequence). The V gene lost 4 bases and the J gene lost 2 bases, with 13 bases spanning the gap. The CDR3 loop reads CASSLQPTPTDTQYF. Written as DNA, the CDR3 is TGTGCCAGCAGCCTACAGCCGACTCCCACAGATACGCAGTATTTT.

A few counts support this clonotype. It may be a read error: a sequence one base away is much more abundant. Without the conserved terminal phenylalanine or tryptophan, this CDR3 likely stems from a read error. The V and J genes are TRBV12-3 or TRBV12-4 and TRBJ2-3, with 11 bases that match TRBD2. The J segment lost 2 bases and the V segment lost 5 bases, leaving 9 bases of the junction unmatched. The CDR3 runs to 17 residues. The CDR3 here is CASSPSGTSGPTDTQYS. DNA for the CDR3: TGTGCCAGCAGTCCTTCCGGGACTAGCGGACCCACAGATACGCAGTATTCT.

This sequence joins TRBV20-1 and TRBJ2-1, with TRBD2 as a possible D gene (5 bases). Trimming took 2 bases from V and 2 from J, leaving 22 bases between them. Germline CDR1 and CDR2: DFQATT and SNEGSKA (reference sequence). The CDR3 is 18 residues long. The CDR3, as DNA: TGCAGTGCTAGAAATCAAGGTACTAGTTCCAGTCCCTACAATGAGCAGTTCTTC. Translation: CSARNQGTSSSPYNEQFF.

This clonotype was observed at least ten times. The V gene is TRBV27, the J gene TRBJ2-7, with no clear D. Germline CDR1 reads MNHEY; CDR2 reads SMNVEV (reference sequence). V was clipped by 3 bases and J by 2 bases, with 11 bases between them. The CDR3 loop spans 14 amino acids. The CDR3 is CASSFRRETYEQYF. In nucleotides, the CDR3 is TGTGCCAGCAGTTTTCGCAGAGAAACCTACGAGCAGTACTTC.

This clonotype occurred many times. The chain is built from TRBV24-1 and TRBJ1-1, with 9 bases that match TRBD1. The V segment lost 9 bases and the J segment 2 bases; nucleotides outside the gene matches: 6. The germline V gene has CDR1 KGHDR and CDR2 SFDVKD. The CDR3 is 14 amino acids. Written as DNA, the CDR3 is TGTGCCACCCACCCGGGACAGGGTAACACTGAAGCTTTCTTT. It encodes CATHPGQGNTEAFF.

This clonotype was seen repeatedly, ten times or more. This chain uses TRBV20-1 with TRBJ1-1, with a weak D call TRBD1 (6 bases). In germline, CDR1 is DFQATT, CDR2 SNEGSKA (reference sequence). This CDR3 comprises 11 residues. The V and J ends lost 8 bases and 6 bases respectively, with 13 bases between them. The CDR3 reads CSQRQVAEAFF. As DNA, the CDR3 is TGCAGTCAACGACAGGTGGCTGAAGCTTTCTTT.

For this clonotype: One end of the junction does not line up with germline, which may come from a read error. The V call is TRBV20-1, the J call TRBJ1-2; maybe TRBD1 (6 bases). Germline V gene sequence: CDR1 DFQATT, CDR2 SNEGSKA (reference sequence). The CDR3 has 14 residues. The CDR3 DNA reads TGCAGTGCTAGAGGGGGGCAGGGAACGGGCGGCTACGCCTTC. This sequence encodes CSARGGQGTGGYAF.

As concerns this clonotype: Just one base apart from a much larger clone, this may be a read error. V is TRBV12-3 or TRBV12-4 and J is TRBJ2-5; tentative D call: TRBD1 (6 bases). The CDR3 covers 13 residues. CDR3 bases: TGTACCAGCAGCACACAGGGCGGGGAGACCCAGTACTTC. This translates into CTSSTQGGETQYF.